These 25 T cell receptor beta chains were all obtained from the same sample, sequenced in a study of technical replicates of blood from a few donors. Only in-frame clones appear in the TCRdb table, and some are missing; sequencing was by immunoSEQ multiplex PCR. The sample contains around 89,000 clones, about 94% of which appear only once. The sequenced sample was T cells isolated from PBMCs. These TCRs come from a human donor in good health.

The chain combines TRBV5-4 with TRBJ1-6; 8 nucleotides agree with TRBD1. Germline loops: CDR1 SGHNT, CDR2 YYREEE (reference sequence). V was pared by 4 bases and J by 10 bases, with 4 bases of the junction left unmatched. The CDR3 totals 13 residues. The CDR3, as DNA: TGTGCCAGCAGCACCCGACAGGGGTCACCCCTCCACTTT. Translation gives CASSTRQGSPLHF.

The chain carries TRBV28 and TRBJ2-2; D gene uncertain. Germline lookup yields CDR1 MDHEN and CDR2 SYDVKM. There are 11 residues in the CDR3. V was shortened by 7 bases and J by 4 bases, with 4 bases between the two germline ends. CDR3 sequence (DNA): TGTGCCAGCACCTTCACCGGGGAGCTGTTTTTT. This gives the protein CASTFTGELFF.

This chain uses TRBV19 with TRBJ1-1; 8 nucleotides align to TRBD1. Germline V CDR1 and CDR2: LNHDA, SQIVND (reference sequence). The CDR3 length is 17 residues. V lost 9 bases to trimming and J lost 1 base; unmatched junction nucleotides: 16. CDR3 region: CASRRLNGQGWNTEAFF. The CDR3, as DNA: TGTGCCAGCCGGCGCCTTAATGGACAGGGATGGAACACTGAAGCTTTCTTT.

CDR3: CASSSPGLGYGYTF. The CDR3 DNA reads as TGTGCCAGCAGCTCCCCAGGGCTGGGCTATGGCTACACCTTC. This sequence joins TRBV11-2 and TRBJ1-2; maybe TRBD1 (5 bases). CDR3 length: 14 residues. Trimming removed 4 bases from V and 4 bases from J, with 13 bases in between. Germline lookup yields CDR1 SGHAT and CDR2 FQNNGV.

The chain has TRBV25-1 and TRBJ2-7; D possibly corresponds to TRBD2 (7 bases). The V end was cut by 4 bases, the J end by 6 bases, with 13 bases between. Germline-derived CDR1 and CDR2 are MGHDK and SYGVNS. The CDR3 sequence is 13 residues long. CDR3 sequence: CASSGGGPLEQYF. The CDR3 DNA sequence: TGTGCCAGCAGTGGCGGGGGCCCCCTCGAGCAGTACTTC.

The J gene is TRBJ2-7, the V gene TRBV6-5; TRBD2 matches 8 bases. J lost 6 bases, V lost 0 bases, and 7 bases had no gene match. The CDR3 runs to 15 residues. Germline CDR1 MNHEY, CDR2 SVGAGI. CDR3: CASSYSRLAKGEQYF. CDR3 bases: TGTGCCAGCAGTTACTCGAGACTAGCGAAGGGCGAGCAGTACTTC.

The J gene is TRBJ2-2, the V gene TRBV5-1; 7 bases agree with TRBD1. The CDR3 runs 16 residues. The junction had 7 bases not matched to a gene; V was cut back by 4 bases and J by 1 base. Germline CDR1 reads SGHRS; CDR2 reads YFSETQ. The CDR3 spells CASSRLRGLNTGELFF. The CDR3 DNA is TGCGCCAGCAGCCGATTGAGGGGGCTGAACACCGGGGAGCTGTTTTTT. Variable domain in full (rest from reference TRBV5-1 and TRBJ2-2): KAGVTQTPRYLIKTRGQQVTLSCSPISGHRSVSWYQQTPGQGLQFLFEYFSETQRNKGNFPGRFSGRQFSNSRSEMNVSTLELGDSALYLCASSRLRGLNTGELFFGEGSRLTVL.

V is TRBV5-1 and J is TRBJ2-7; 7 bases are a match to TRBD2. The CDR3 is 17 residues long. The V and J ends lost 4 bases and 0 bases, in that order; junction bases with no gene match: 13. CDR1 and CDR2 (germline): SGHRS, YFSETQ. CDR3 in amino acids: CASSPWRGGSHSYEQYF. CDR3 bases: TGCGCCAGCAGCCCCTGGCGGGGCGGGAGCCACTCCTACGAGCAGTACTTC.

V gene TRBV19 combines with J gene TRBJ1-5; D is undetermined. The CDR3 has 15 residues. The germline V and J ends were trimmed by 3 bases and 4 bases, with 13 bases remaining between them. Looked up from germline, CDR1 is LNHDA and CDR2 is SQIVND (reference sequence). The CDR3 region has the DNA TGTGCCAGTAGTATTTATGGGCAGCAAAATCAGCCCCAGCATTTT. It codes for CASSIYGQQNQPQHF.

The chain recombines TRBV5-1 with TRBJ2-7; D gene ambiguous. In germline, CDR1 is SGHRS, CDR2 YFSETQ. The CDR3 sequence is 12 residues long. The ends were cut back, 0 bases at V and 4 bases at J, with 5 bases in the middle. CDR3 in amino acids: CASSLGQYEQYF. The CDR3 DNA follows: TGCGCCAGCAGCTTGGGTCAGTACGAGCAGTACTTC.

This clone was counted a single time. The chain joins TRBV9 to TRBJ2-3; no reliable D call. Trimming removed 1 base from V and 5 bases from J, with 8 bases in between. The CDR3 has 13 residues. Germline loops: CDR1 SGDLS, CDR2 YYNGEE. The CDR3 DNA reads TGTGCCAGCAGCGTAAGAACGGGAGATACGCAGTATTTT. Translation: CASSVRTGDTQYF.

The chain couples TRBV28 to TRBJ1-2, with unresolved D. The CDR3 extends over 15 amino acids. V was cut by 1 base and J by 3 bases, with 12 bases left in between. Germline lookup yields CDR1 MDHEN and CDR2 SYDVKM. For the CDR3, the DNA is TGTGCCAGCAGTTTATTGGGAGGGCAGGACTATGGCTACACCTTC. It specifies CASSLLGGQDYGYTF.

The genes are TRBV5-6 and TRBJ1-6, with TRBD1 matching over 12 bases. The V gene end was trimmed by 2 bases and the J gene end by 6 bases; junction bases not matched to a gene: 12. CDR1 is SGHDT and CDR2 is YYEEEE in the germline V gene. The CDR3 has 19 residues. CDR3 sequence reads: CASSFGIWDRGRRNSPLHF. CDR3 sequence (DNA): TGTGCCAGCAGCTTTGGTATTTGGGACAGGGGGCGTCGTAATTCACCCCTCCACTTT.

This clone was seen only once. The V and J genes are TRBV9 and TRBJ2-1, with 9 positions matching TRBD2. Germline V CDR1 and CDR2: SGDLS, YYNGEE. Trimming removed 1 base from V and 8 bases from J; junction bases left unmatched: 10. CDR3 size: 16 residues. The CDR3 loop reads CASSVTPRRGGDEQFF. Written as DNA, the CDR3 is TGTGCCAGCAGCGTAACCCCACGGCGGGGGGGCGATGAGCAGTTCTTC.

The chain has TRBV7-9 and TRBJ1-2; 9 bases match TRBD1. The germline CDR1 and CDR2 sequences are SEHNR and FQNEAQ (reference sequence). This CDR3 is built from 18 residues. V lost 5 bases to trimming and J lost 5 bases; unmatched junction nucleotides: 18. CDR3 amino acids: CASSLLRDREGPGYGYTF. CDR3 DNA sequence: TGTGCCAGCAGCCTGCTCCGGGACAGGGAAGGACCCGGGTATGGCTACACCTTC.

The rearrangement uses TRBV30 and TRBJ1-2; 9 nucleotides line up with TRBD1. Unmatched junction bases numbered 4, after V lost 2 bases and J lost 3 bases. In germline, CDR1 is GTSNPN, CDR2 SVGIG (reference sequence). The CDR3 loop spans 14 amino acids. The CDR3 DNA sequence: TGTGCCTGGAGTCTCGGGACAGGGCACTATGGCTACACCTTC. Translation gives CAWSLGTGHYGYTF.

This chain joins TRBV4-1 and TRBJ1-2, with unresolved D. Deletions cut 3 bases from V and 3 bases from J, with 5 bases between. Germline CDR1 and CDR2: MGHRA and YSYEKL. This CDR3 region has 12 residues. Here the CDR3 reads CASSQSYYGYTF. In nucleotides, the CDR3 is TGCGCCAGCAGCCAGAGTTACTATGGCTACACCTTC.

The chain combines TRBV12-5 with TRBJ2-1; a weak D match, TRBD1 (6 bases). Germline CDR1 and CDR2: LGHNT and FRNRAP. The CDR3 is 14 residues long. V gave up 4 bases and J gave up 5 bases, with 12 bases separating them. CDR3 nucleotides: TGTGCTAGTGGTTCAACCGGACAGCACAATGAGCAGTTCTTC. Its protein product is CASGSTGQHNEQFF.

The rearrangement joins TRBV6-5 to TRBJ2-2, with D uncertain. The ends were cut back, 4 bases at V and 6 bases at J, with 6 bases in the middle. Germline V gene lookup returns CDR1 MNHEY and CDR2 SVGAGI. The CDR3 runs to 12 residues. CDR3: CASSSPAGELFF. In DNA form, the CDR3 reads TGTGCCAGCAGTTCCCCGGCCGGGGAGCTGTTTTTT.

The CDR3 sequence is CASSVSQGRMETQYF. In DNA form, the CDR3 reads TGTGCCAGCAGCGTGTCACAGGGGCGAATGGAGACCCAGTACTTC. V and J are TRBV9 and TRBJ2-5; 7 bases are a match to TRBD1. The CDR3 is 15 amino acids. Losses at the gene ends were 2 bases for V and 5 bases for J; bases not matched to a gene: 9. The V gene's germline CDR1 is SGDLS and CDR2 YYNGEE. The full variable domain, in which reference TRBV9 and TRBJ2-5 provide the parts outside the CDR3, is DSGVTQTPKHLITATGQRVTLRCSPRSGDLSVYWYQQSLDQGLQFLIQYYNGEERAKGNILERFSAQQFPDLHSELNLSSLELGDSALYFCASSVSQGRMETQYFGPGTRLLVL.

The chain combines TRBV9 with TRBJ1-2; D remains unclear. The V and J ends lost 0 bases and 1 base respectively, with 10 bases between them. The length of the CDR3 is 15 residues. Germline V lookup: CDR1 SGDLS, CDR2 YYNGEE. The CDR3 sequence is CASSVERLGNYGYTF. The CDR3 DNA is TGTGCCAGCAGCGTAGAGAGGTTAGGTAACTATGGCTACACCTTC.

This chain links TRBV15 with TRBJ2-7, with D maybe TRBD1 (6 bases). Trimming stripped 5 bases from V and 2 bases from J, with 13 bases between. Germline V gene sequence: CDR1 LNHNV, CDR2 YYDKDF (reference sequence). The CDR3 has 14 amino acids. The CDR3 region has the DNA TGTGCCACCAGCCTCGAGGCAGGGGCCTACGAGCAGTACTTC. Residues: CATSLEAGAYEQYF.

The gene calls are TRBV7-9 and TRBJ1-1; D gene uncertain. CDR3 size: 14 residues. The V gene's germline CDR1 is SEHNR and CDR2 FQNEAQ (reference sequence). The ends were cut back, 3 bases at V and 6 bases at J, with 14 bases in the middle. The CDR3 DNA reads TGTGCCAGCAGCTTGACCGACTCTTTGGCTGAAGCTTTCTTT. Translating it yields CASSLTDSLAEAFF.

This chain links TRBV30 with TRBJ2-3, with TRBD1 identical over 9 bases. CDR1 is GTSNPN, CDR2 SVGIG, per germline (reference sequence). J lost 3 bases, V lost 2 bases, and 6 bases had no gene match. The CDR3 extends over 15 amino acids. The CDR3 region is CAWSTPGQGTDTQYF. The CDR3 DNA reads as TGTGCCTGGAGTACTCCGGGACAGGGTACAGATACGCAGTATTTT.

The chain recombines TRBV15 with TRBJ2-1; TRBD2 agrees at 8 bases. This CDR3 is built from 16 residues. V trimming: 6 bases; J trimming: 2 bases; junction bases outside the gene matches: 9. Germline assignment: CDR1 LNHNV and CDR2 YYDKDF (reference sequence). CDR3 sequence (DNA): TGTGCCACCAGTCGAGAGGTACTAGCGGCCTACAATGAGCAGTTCTTC. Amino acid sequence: CATSREVLAAYNEQFF.